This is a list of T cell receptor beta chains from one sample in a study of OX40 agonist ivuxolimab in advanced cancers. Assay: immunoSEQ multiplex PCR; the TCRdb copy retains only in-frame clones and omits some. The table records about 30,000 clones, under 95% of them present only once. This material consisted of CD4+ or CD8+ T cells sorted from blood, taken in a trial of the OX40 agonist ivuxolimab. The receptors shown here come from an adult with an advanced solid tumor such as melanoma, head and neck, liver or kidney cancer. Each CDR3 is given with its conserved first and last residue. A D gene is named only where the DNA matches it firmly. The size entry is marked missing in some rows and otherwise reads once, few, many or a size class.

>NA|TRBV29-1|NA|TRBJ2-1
TGCAGCGTTGTTGAGGGCTATGAGCAGTTCTTC
CSVVEGYEQFF
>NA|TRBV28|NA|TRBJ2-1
TGTGCCAGCAGTTCGGCTGGCGGGGCGCGGAATGAGCAGTTCTTC
CASSSAGGARNEQFF
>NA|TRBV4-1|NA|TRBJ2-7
TGCGCCAGCAGCCAAGGTCACAGGGAGGCCTACGAGCAGTACTTC
CASSQGHREAYEQYF
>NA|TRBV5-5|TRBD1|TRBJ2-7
TGTGCCAGCAGCTTGGTGGGGGGACAGGGATACTCCTACGAGCAGTACTTC
CASSLVGGQGYSYEQYF
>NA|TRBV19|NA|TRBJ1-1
TGTGCCAGTAGTATAGCACGGGGGAACACTGAAGCTTTCTTT
CASSIARGNTEAFF
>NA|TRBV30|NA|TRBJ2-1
TGTGCCTGGAGGCCAGTGGGTTTGTCGTACAATGAGCAGTTCTTC
CAWRPVGLSYNEQFF
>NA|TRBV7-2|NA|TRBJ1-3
TGTGCCAGCAGCTTAGCGGCCAGGTCTGGAAACACCATATATTTT
CASSLAARSGNTIYF
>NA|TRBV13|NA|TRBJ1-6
TGTGCCAGCAGCTTAGGAAGCTCCTATAATTCACCCCTCCACTTT
CASSLGSSYNSPLHF
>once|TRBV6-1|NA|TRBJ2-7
TGTGCCAGCAGTAGGAGGGACTACGAGCAGTACTTC
CASSRRDYEQYF
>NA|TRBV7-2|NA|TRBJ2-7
TGTGCCAGCAGCTTAGCGGGAACCTACGAGCAGTACTTC
CASSLAGTYEQYF
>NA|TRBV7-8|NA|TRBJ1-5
TGTGCCAGCAGCTTATTACAGGGCCCCTCTCAGCCCCAGCATTTT
CASSLLQGPSQPQHF
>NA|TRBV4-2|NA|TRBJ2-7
TGTGCCAGCAGCCAAGATCCGGGAGAGCAGTACTTC
CASSQDPGEQYF
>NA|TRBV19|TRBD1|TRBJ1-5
TGTGCCAGTAGTCCTCGACAGGGCCTGAGGCAGCCCCAGCATTTT
CASSPRQGLRQPQHF
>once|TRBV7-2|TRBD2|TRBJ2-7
TGTGCCAGCAGCTTTCTGATTATGGGCGGGAGACGGGGGGTCTTCGAGCAGTACTTC
CASSFLIMGGRRGVFEQYF
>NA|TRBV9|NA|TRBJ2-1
TGTGCCAGCAGCGTCTCAGGCAATGAGCAGTTCTTC
CASSVSGNEQFF
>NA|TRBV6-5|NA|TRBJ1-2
TGTGCCAGCAGGGCGCCGGGCTATGGCTACACCTTC
CASRAPGYGYTF
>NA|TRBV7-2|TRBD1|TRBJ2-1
TGTGCCAGCAGCTTACAGGGGGCACACAATGAGCAGTTCTTC
CASSLQGAHNEQFF
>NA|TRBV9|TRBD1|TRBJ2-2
TGTGCCAGCAAGAAAGGGACAGGGAGCACCGGGGAGCTGTTTTTT
CASKKGTGSTGELFF
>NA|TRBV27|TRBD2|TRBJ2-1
TGTGCCAGCAGTTCCCCCGGGACTAGCGGGGGGGCCGGGAATGAGCAGTTCTTC
CASSSPGTSGGAGNEQFF
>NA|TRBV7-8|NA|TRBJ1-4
TGTGCCAGCAGCTTGGACTGGGGGGCTTACGAAAAACTGTTTTTT
CASSLDWGAYEKLFF
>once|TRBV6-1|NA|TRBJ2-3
TGTGCCAGCATATTTGGTCCAGGCGACACAGATACGCAGTATTTT
CASIFGPGDTDTQYF
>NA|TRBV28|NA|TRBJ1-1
TGTGCCAGCAGCCCCTCGGGGTTCGCCGTGGGCTACCCGAACACTGAAGCTTTCTTT
CASSPSGFAVGYPNTEAFF
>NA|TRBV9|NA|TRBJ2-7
TGTGCCAGCAGCGTTGGGACACGCTCCTACGAGCAGTACTTC
CASSVGTRSYEQYF
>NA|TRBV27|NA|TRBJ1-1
TGTGCCAGCAGGGCTCTGGTTGGTTACACTGAAGCTTTCTTT
CASRALVGYTEAFF
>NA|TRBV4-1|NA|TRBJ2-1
TGCGCCAGCAGCAACCGATACGGGCTATCCAATGAGCAGTTCTTC
CASSNRYGLSNEQFF
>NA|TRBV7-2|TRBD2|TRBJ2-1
TGTGCCAGCAGCTTAGTATCCGCTAGCGGTTACAATGAGCAGTTCTTC
CASSLVSASGYNEQFF